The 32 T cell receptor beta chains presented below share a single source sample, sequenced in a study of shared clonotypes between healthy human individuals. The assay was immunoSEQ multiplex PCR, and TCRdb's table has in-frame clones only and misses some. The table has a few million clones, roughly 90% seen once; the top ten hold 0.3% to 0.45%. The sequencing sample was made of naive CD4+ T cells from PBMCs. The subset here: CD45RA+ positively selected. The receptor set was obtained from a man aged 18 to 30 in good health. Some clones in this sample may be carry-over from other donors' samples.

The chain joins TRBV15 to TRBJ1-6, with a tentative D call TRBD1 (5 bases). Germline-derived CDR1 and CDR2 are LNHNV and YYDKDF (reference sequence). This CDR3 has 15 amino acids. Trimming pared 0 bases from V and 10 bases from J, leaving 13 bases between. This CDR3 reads CATSRDGGERSPLHF. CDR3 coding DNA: TGTGCCACCAGCAGAGATGGGGGGGAGCGATCACCCCTCCACTTT.

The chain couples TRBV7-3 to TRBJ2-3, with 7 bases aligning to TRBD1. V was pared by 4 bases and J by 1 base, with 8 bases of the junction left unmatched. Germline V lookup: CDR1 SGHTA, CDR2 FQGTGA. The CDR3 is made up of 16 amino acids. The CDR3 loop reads CASSSSTGAGTDTQYF. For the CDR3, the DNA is TGTGCCAGCAGCTCCTCCACAGGGGCTGGCACAGATACGCAGTATTTT.

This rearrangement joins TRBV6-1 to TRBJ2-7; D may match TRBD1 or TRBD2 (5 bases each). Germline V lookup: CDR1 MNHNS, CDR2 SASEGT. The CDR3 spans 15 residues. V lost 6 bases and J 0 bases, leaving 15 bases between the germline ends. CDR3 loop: CASRARDRTSYEQYF. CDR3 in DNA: TGTGCCAGCAGGGCCCGGGACCGAACCTCCTACGAGCAGTACTTC.

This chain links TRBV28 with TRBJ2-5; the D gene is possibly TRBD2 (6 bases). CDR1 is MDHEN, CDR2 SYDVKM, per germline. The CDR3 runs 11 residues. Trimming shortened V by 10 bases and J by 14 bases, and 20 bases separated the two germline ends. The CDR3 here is CAISQEGRCYF. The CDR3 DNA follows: TGTGCCATCTCGCAGGAGGGTCGGTGTTACTTC. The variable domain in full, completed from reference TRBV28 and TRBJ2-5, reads DVKVTQSSRYLVKRTGEKVFLECVQDMDHENMFWYRQDPGLGLRLIYFSYDVKMKEKGDIPEGYSVSREKKERFSLILESASTNQTSMYLCAISQEGRCYFGPGTRLLVL.

The CDR3 here is CSELICITQGASNTEAFF. CDR3 DNA sequence: TGCAGCGAGCTTATTTGTATAACCCAGGGGGCCTCGAACACTGAAGCTTTCTTT. This chain links TRBV29-1 with TRBJ1-1; TRBD1 aligns across 8 bases. CDR3 length: 18 residues. V trimming: 7 bases; J trimming: 1 base; junction bases outside the gene matches: 20. Germline V gene lookup returns CDR1 SQVTM and CDR2 ANQGSEA.

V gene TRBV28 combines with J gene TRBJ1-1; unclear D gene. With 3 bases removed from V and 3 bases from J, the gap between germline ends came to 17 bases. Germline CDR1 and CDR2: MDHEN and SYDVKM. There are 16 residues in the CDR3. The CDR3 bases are TGTGCCAGCAGTTTGAGCCTTGGGAATCTGGACACTGAAGCTTTCTTT. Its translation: CASSLSLGNLDTEAFF.

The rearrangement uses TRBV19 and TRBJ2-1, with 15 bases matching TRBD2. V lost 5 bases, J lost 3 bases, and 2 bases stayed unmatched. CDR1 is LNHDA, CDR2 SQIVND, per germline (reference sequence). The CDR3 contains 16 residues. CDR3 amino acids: CASSGTSGRHYNEQFF. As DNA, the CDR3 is TGTGCCAGTAGTGGGACTAGCGGGAGGCACTACAATGAGCAGTTCTTC. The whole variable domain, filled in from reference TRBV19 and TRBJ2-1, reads DGGITQSPKYLFRKEGQNVTLSCEQNLNHDAMYWYRQDPGQGLRLIYYSQIVNDFQKGDIAEGYSVSREKKESFPLTVTSAQKNPTAFYLCASSGTSGRHYNEQFFGPGTRLTVL.

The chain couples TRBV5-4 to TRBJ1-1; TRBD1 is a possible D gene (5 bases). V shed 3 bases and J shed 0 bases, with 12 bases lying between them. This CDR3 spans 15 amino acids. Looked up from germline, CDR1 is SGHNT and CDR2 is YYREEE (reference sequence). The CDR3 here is CASSSLGEMNTEAFF. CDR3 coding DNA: TGTGCCAGCAGCTCCCTAGGGGAAATGAACACTGAAGCTTTCTTT. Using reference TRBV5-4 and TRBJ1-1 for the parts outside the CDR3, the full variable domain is ETGVTQSPTHLIKTRGQQVTLRCSSQSGHNTVSWYQQALGQGPQFIFQYYREEENGRGNFPPRFSGLQFPNYSSELNVNALELDDSALYLCASSSLGEMNTEAFFGQGTRLTVV.

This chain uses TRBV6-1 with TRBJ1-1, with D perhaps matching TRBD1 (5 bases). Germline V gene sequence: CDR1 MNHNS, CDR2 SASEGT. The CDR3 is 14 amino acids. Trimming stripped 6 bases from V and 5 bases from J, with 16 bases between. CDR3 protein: CASSLTASRTEAFF. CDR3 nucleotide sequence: TGTGCCAGCAGCCTGACAGCCTCGAGAACTGAAGCTTTCTTT.

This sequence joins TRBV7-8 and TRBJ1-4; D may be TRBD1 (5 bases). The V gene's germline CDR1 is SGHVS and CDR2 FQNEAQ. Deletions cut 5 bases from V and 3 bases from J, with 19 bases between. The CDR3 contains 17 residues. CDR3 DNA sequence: TGTGCCAGCAGCGCCGAGTGGGAGGGGTACCCTAATGAAAAACTGTTTTTT. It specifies CASSAEWEGYPNEKLFF.

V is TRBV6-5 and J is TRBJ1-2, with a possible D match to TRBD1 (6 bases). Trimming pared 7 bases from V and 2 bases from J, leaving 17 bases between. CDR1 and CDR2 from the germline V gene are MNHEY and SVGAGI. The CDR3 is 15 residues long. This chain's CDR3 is CASTLRGGANYGYTF. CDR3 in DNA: TGTGCCAGCACCCTCCGTGGGGGGGCGAACTATGGCTACACCTTC.

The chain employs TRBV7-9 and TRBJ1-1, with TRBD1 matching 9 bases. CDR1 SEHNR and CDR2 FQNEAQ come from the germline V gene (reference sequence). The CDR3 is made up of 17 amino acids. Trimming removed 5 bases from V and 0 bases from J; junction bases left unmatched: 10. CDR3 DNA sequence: TGTGCCAGCAGCCGCCTAATCGGACAGGGGATGAACACTGAAGCTTTCTTT. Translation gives CASSRLIGQGMNTEAFF.

The CDR3 loop reads CASSYGQGNYGYTF. The CDR3 DNA is TGTGCCAGCAGTTACGGACAGGGGAACTATGGCTACACCTTC. The rearrangement links TRBV6-5 to TRBJ1-2; 9 nucleotides align to TRBD1. The CDR3 totals 14 residues. Trimming cost V 2 bases and J 2 bases; bases outside gene matches: 0. Per the germline V gene, CDR1 is MNHEY and CDR2 is SVGAGI.

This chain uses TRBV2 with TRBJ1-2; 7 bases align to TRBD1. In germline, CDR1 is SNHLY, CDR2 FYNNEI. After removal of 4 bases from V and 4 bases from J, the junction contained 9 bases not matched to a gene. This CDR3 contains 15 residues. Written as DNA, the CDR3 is TGTGCCAGCAGTGCCCGGACAGGTGGAACCTATGGCTACACCTTC. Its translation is CASSARTGGTYGYTF.

The CDR3: CASSLQTGVGPYGYTF. Written as DNA, the CDR3 is TGTGCCAGCAGCTTACAAACAGGGGTCGGCCCGTATGGCTACACCTTC. The gene calls are TRBV5-4 and TRBJ1-2; 7 positions match TRBD1. Germline CDR1 SGHNT, CDR2 YYREEE (reference sequence). Trimming took 2 bases from V and 5 from J; bases not matched to a gene: 12. This CDR3 is built from 16 residues. The full variable domain, with the rest looked up from reference TRBV5-4 and TRBJ1-2, is ETGVTQSPTHLIKTRGQQVTLRCSSQSGHNTVSWYQQALGQGPQFIFQYYREEENGRGNFPPRFSGLQFPNYSSELNVNALELDDSALYLCASSLQTGVGPYGYTFGSGTRLTVV.

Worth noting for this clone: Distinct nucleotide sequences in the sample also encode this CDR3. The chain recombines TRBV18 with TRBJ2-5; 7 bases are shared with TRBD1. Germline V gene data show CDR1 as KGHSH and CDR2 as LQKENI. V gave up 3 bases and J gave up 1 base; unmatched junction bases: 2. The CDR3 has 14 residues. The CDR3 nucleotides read TGTGCCAGCTCACCTAGGACAGGCCAAGAGACCCAGTACTTC. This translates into CASSPRTGQETQYF.

The CDR3 coding sequence is TGTGCCAGCTCCCCGCTGCCGGGAAGCCTAGAGGGGTACAATGAGCAGTTCTTC. It specifies CASSPLPGSLEGYNEQFF. This sequence joins TRBV18 and TRBJ2-1; either TRBD1 or TRBD2 may supply D (5 bases each). Germline V gene data show CDR1 as KGHSH and CDR2 as LQKENI. This CDR3 contains 18 residues. V lost 6 bases to trimming and J lost 4 bases, with 25 bases between them.

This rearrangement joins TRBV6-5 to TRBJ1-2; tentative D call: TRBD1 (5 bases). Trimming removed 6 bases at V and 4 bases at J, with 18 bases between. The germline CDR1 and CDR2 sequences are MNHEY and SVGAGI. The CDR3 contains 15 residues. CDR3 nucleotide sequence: TGTGCCAGCAGCACGCTAAACCGAGGGGCCTATGGCTACACCTTC. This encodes CASSTLNRGAYGYTF.

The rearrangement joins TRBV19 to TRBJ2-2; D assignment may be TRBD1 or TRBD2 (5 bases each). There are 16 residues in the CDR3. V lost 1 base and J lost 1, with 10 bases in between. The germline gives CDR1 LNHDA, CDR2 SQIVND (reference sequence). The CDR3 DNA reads TGTGCCAGTAGTATAGTTGGGACGAGGAACACCGGGGAGCTGTTTTTT. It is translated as CASSIVGTRNTGELFF.

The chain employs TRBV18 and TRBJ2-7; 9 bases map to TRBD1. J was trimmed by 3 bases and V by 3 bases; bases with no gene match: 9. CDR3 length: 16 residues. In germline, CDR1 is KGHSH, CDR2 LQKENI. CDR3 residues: CASSPKQGAAGYEQYF. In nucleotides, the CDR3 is TGTGCCAGCTCACCTAAACAGGGGGCGGCGGGCTACGAGCAGTACTTC. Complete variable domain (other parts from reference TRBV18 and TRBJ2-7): NAGVMQNPRHLVRRRGQEARLRCSPMKGHSHVYWYRQLPEEGLKFMVYLQKENIIDESGMPKERFSAEFPKEGPSILRIQQVVRGDSAAYFCASSPKQGAAGYEQYFGPGTRLTVT.

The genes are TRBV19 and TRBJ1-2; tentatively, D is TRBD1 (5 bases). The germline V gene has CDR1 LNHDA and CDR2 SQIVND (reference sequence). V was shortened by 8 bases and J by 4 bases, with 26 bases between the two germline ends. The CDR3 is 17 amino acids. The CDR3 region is CASHPPGTYRTSYGYTF. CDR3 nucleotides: TGTGCCAGTCACCCGCCCGGGACGTACCGGACCAGCTATGGCTACACCTTC.

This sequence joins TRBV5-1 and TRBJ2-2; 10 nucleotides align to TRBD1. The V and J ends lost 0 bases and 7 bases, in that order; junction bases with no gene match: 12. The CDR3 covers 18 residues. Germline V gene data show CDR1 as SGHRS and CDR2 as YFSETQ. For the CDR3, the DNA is TGCGCCAGCAGCTTGGAGCCACTGGGACAGGGGAGTGGCGGGGAGCTGTTTTTT. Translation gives CASSLEPLGQGSGGELFF.

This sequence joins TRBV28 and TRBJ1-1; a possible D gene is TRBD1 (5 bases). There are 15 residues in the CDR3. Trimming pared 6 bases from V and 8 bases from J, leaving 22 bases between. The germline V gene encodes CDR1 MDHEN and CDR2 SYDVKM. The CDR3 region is CASRPLGTGPTEAFF. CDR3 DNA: TGTGCCAGCAGGCCCCTCGGGACGGGGCCTACAGAAGCTTTCTTT. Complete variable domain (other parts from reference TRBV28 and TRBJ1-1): DVKVTQSSRYLVKRTGEKVFLECVQDMDHENMFWYRQDPGLGLRLIYFSYDVKMKEKGDIPEGYSVSREKKERFSLILESASTNQTSMYLCASRPLGTGPTEAFFGQGTRLTVV.

The CDR3 sequence: CSVFPVQGPLAKQFF. The CDR3 DNA reads as TGCAGCGTTTTCCCCGTGCAGGGTCCCCTAGCAAAGCAGTTCTTC. The V and J genes are TRBV29-1 and TRBJ2-1; D possibly matches TRBD1 or TRBD2 (5 bases each). Trimming removed 5 bases from V and 11 bases from J, with 25 bases in between. Germline CDR1 and CDR2: SQVTM and ANQGSEA. The CDR3 runs to 15 residues.

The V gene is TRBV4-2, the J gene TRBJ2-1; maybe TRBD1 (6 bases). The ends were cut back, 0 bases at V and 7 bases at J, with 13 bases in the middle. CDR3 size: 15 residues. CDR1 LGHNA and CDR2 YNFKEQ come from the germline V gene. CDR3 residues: CASSQDYRAGNEQFF. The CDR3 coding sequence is TGTGCCAGCAGCCAAGATTACAGGGCGGGTAATGAGCAGTTCTTC.

CDR3 sequence reads: CASSLQGGQPQHF. CDR3 nucleotides: TGTGCCAGCAGTTTACAGGGCGGTCAGCCCCAGCATTTT. The rearrangement links TRBV6-4 to TRBJ1-5; TRBD1 might be the D (6 bases). V lost 5 bases and J 6 bases, leaving 11 bases between the germline ends. Per germline, CDR1 MRHNA and CDR2 SNTAGT. This CDR3 is built from 13 residues.

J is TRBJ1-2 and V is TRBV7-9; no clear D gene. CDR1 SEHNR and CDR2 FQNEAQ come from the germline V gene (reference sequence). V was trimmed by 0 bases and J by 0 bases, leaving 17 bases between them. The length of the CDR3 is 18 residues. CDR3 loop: CASSLAVGSIGSNYGYTF. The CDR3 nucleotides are TGTGCCAGCAGCTTAGCGGTGGGCTCCATCGGATCTAACTATGGCTACACCTTC.

The CDR3 DNA reads TGTGCCAGCAGCCAAAGTGGGGATCCCTCCTACGAGCAGTACTTC. Amino acids: CASSQSGDPSYEQYF. The chain has TRBV4-2 and TRBJ2-7; D unclear. The CDR3 totals 15 residues. The germline V gene has CDR1 LGHNA and CDR2 YNFKEQ. The germline V and J ends were trimmed by 2 bases and 0 bases, with 11 bases remaining between them.

The CDR3 reads CASTGRGGTEAFF. CDR3 bases: TGTGCCAGCACCGGACGGGGAGGCACTGAAGCTTTCTTT. The chain has TRBV21-1 and TRBJ1-1. TRBV21-1 is termed a pseudogene. The CDR3 covers 13 residues.

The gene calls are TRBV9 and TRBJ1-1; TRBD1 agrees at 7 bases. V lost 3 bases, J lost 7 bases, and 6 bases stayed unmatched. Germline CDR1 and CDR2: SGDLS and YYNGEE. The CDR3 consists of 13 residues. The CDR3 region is CASSAHTGDEAFF. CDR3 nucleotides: TGTGCCAGCAGCGCGCATACAGGGGATGAAGCTTTCTTT.

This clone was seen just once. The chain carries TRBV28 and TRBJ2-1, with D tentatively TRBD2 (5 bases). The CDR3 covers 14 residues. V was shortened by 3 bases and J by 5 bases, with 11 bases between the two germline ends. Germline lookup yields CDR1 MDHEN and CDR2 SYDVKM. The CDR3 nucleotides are TGTGCCAGCAGTTTCGTCGGAGGAAACAATGAGCAGTTCTTC. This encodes CASSFVGGNNEQFF.

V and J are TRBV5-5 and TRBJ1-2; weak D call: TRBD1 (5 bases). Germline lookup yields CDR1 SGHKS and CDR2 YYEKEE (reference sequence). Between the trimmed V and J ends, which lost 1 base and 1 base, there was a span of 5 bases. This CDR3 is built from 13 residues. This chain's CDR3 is CASSLQGNYGYTF. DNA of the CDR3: TGTGCCAGCAGCTTGCAGGGTAACTATGGCTACACCTTC.